The 8 T cell receptor beta chains in this list originate from one sample, sequenced in a study of vaccination effects on CD4 cells after COVID-19. The protocol was immunoSEQ multiplex PCR, while the TCRdb copy is restricted to in-frame clones and leaves out a portion. The table lists tens of thousands of clones, around 75% of them singletons. These receptors have no known antigen. Expansion of antigen-specific CD4+ T cells with viral peptide pools was carried out by the ViraFEST assay before sequencing. With 10 days of culture completed, CD4+ T cells were isolated. Vaccine recipients lacked prior SARS-CoV-2 infection and had negative nucleocapsid antibodies. This material consisted of CD4+ T cells from PBMCs cultured with HCoV-OC43 spike peptides, taken before COVID-19 vaccination. The subset: HCoV-OC43 spike overlapping peptide pool stimulation. These receptors all stem from a human donor who received a COVID-19 vaccine.

The rearrangement links TRBV5-1 to TRBJ2-1, with 10 nucleotides matching TRBD1. With 3 bases clipped from V and 7 bases from J, the junction kept 7 bases outside the gene matches. Germline loops: CDR1 SGHRS, CDR2 YFSETQ. The CDR3 is 15 amino acids. The CDR3 nucleotides are TGCGCCAGCAGCTGGGGGACAGGGGATAGGAATGAGCAGTTCTTC. It translates to CASSWGTGDRNEQFF.

The rearrangement links TRBV3-1 (or the pseudogene TRBV3-2) to TRBJ1-4; no definite D call. Germline V gene sequence: CDR1 LGHDT, CDR2 YNNKEL (reference sequence). The CDR3 length is 16 residues. V lost 0 bases, J lost 3 bases, and 11 bases lay in between. CDR3 residues: CASSQEIAGPNEKLFF. The CDR3 DNA follows: TGTGCCAGCAGCCAAGAGATCGCGGGTCCTAATGAAAAACTGTTTTTT.

The V call is TRBV4-2, the J call TRBJ1-2; TRBD1 agrees at 12 bases. After removal of 2 bases from V and 7 bases from J, the junction contained 5 bases not matched to a gene. Germline values: CDR1 LGHNA, CDR2 YNFKEQ. The length of the CDR3 is 15 residues. CDR3 residues: CASSQPGQGAGGYTF. CDR3 DNA sequence: TGTGCCAGCAGCCAACCGGGACAGGGGGCCGGTGGCTACACCTTC.

In this sample, this clone turned up once. The V and J genes are TRBV14 and TRBJ2-5, with TRBD1 identical over 10 bases. Germline-derived CDR1 and CDR2 are SGHDN and FVKESK. This CDR3 region has 20 residues. V lost 4 bases, J lost 2 bases, and 19 bases stayed unmatched. The CDR3 sequence is CASSLTASDRGYRPQETQYF. CDR3 bases: TGTGCCAGCAGCCTTACAGCCTCGGACAGGGGGTATCGTCCGCAAGAGACCCAGTACTTC.

The gene calls are TRBV4-3 and TRBJ1-2, with TRBD1 as a possible D gene (5 bases). The V and J ends lost 0 bases and 8 bases respectively, with 16 bases between them. The length of the CDR3 is 15 residues. The V gene's germline CDR1 is LGHNA and CDR2 YSLEER. CDR3 protein: CASSQDSGDAGGYTF. The CDR3, as DNA: TGCGCCAGCAGCCAAGATTCGGGGGATGCGGGCGGCTACACCTTC.

The count of this clone is one. This chain connects TRBV7-2 to TRBJ2-1, with 7 bases aligning to TRBD1. CDR3 size: 14 residues. The germline V gene has CDR1 SGHTA and CDR2 FQGNSA. Losses at the gene ends were 6 bases for V and 5 bases for J; bases not matched to a gene: 7. CDR3: CASRGRDSNNEQFF. The CDR3 bases are TGTGCCAGCAGGGGCCGGGACAGTAACAATGAGCAGTTCTTC.

The V gene is TRBV6-5, the J gene TRBJ1-1; 7 bases map to TRBD1. V shed 10 bases, J shed 1 base, and the junction held 6 bases outside the gene matches. Germline V CDR1 and CDR2: MNHEY, SVGAGI. CDR3 length: 13 amino acids. For the CDR3, the DNA is TGTGCCACCAAAGACAGGGAGAACACTGAAGCTTTCTTT. This gives the protein CATKDRENTEAFF.

The CDR3 DNA sequence: TGTGCCAGCAGAAGACAGTCCGCCTCTGGAAACACCATATATTTT. Translation: CASRRQSASGNTIYF. The V gene is TRBV6-5, the J gene TRBJ1-3; D might be TRBD1 (5 bases). Germline V gene lookup returns CDR1 MNHEY and CDR2 SVGAGI. V shed 6 bases and J shed 0 bases, with 12 bases lying between them. The CDR3 is 15 amino acids.